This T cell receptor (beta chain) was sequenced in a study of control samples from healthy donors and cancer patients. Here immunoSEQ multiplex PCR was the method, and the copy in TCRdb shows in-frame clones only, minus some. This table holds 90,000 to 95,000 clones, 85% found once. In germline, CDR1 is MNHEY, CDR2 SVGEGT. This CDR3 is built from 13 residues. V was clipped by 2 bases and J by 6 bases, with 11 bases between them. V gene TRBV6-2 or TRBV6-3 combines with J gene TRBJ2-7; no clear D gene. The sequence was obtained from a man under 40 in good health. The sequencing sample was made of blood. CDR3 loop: CASSYDRYLEQYF. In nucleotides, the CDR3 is TGTGCCAGCAGTTACGATCGGTACCTCGAGCAGTACTTC.